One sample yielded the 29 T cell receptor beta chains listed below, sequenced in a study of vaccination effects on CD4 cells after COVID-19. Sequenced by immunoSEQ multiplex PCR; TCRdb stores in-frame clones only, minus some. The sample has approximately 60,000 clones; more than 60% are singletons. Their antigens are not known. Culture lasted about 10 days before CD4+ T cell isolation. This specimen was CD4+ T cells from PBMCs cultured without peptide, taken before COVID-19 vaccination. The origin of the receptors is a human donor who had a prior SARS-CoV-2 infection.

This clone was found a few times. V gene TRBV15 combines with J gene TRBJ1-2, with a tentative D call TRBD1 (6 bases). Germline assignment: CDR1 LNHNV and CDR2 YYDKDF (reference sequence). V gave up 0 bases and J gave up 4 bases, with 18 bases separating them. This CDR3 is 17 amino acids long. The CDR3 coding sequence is TGTGCCACCAGCAGAGATACCCAATTTACAGGGTTCTATGGCTACACCTTC. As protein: CATSRDTQFTGFYGYTF.

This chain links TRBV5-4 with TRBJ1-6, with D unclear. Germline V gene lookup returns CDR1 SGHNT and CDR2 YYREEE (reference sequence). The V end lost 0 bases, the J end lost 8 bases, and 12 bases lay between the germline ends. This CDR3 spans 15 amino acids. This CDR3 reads CASSLGLEGDSPLHF. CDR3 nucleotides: TGTGCCAGCAGCTTGGGCCTGGAGGGCGATTCACCCCTCCACTTT. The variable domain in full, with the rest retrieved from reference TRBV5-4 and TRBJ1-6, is ETGVTQSPTHLIKTRGQQVTLRCSSQSGHNTVSWYQQALGQGPQFIFQYYREEENGRGNFPPRFSGLQFPNYSSELNVNALELDDSALYLCASSLGLEGDSPLHFGNGTRLTVT.

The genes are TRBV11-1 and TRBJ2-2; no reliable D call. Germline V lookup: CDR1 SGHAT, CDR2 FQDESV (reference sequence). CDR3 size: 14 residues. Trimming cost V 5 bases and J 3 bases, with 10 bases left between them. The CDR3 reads CASSPLIDTGELFF. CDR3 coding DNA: TGTGCCAGCAGCCCCCTAATAGACACCGGGGAGCTGTTTTTT. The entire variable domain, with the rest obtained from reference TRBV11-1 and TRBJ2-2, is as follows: EAEVAQSPRYKITEKSQAVAFWCDPISGHATLYWYRQILGQGPELLVQFQDESVVDDSQLPKDRFSAERLKGVDSTLKIQPAELGDSAMYLCASSPLIDTGELFFGEGSRLTVL.

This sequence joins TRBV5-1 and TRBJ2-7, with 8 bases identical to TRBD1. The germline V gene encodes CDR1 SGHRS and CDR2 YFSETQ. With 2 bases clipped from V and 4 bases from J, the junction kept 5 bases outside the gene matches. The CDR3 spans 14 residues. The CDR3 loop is CASSFQGARYEQYF. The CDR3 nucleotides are TGCGCCAGCAGCTTTCAGGGGGCGCGGTACGAGCAGTACTTC.

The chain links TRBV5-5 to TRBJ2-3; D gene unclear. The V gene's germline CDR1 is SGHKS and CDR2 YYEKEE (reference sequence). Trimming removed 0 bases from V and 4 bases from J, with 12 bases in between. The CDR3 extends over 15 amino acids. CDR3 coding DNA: TGTGCCAGCAGCTTGGCCGGGCCTCCGGCAGATACGCAGTATTTT. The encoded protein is CASSLAGPPADTQYF.

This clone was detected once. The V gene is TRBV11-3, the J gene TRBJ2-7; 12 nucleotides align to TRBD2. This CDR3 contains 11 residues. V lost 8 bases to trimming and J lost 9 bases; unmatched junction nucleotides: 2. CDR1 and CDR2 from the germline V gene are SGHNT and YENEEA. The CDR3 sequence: CASGLAGRQYF. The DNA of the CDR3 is TGTGCCAGCGGACTAGCGGGAAGGCAGTACTTC.

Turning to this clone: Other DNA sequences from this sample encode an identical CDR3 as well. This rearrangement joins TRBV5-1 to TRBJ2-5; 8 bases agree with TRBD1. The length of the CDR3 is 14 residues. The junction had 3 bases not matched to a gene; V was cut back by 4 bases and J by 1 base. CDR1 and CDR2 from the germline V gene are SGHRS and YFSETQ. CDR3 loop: CASSSTGGQETQYF. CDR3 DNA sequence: TGCGCCAGCAGCAGTACAGGGGGCCAAGAGACCCAGTACTTC.

DNA for the CDR3: TGTGCCAGCAGTTCGGGCGTTGGCTACACCTTC. As protein: CASSSGVGYTF. This chain joins TRBV28 and TRBJ1-2; no clear D gene. The V end was cut by 4 bases, the J end by 7 bases, with 7 bases between. Germline V CDR1 and CDR2: MDHEN, SYDVKM. This CDR3 contains 11 residues.

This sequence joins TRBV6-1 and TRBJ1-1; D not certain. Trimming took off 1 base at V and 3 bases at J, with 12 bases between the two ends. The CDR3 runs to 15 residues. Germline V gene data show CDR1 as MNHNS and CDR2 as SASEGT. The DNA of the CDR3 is TGTGCCAGCAGTGAAGAAGTGGGTGTATACACTGAAGCTTTCTTT. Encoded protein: CASSEEVGVYTEAFF.

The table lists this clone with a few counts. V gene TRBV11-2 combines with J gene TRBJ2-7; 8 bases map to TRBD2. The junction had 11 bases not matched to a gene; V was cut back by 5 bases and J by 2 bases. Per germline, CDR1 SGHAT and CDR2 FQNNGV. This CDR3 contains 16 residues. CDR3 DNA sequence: TGTGCCAGCAGCCCCACGGGGGGGGCTACCGCCTACGAGCAGTACTTC. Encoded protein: CASSPTGGATAYEQYF. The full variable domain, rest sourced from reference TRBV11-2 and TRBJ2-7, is EAGVAQSPRYKIIEKRQSVAFWCNPISGHATLYWYQQILGQGPKLLIQFQNNGVVDDSQLPKDRFSAERLKGVDSTLKIQPAKLEDSAVYLCASSPTGGATAYEQYFGPGTRLTVT.

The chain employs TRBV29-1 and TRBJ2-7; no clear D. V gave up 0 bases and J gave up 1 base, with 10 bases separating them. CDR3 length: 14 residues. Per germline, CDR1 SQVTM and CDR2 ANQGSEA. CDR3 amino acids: CSVEDPFRSYEQYF. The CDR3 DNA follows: TGCAGCGTTGAAGATCCGTTCAGATCCTACGAGCAGTACTTC.

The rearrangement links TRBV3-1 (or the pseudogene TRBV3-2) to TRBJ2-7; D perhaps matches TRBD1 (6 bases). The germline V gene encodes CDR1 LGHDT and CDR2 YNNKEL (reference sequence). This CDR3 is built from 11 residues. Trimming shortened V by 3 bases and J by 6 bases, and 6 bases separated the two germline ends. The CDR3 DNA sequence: TGTGCCAGCAGCCAGGGGGCCGAGCAGTACTTC. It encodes CASSQGAEQYF.

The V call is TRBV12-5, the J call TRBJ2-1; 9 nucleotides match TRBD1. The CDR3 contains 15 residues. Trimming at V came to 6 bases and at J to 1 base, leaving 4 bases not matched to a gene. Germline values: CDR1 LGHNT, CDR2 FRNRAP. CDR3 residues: CASGRTGVSYNEQFF. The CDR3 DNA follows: TGTGCTAGTGGCCGGACAGGGGTTTCCTACAATGAGCAGTTCTTC.

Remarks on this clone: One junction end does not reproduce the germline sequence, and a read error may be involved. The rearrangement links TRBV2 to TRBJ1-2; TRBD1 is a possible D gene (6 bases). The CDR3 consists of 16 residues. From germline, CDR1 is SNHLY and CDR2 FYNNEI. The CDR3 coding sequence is TGTGCCCGCAGCCGGGGGCGCGGTTCATCTAACTATGGCTACACCTTC. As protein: CARSRGRGSSNYGYTF. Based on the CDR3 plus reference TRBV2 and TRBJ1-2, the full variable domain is EPEVTQTPSHQVTQMGQEVILRCVPISNHLYFYWYRQILGQKVEFLVSFYNNEISEKSEIFDDQFSVERPDGSNFTLKIRSTKLEDSAMYFCARSRGRGSSNYGYTFGSGTRLTVV.

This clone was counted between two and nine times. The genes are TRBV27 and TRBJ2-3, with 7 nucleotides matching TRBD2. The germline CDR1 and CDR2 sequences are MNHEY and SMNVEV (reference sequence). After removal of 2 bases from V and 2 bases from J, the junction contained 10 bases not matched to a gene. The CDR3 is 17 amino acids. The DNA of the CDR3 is TGTGCCAGCAGTTTAAAAGGTCGGGGGGACCTCACAGATACGCAGTATTTT. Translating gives CASSLKGRGDLTDTQYF.

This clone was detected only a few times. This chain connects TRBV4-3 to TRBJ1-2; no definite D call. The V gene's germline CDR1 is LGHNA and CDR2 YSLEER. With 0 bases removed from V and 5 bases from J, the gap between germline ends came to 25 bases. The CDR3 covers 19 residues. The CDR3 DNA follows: TGCGCCAGCAGCCAAGATTATCCAAGGGCCACAGTGGTTGGGTATGGCTACACCTTC. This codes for CASSQDYPRATVVGYGYTF.

CDR3 nucleotides: TGTGCCAGTAGTATATTTCTCCGGGGGCTTATTGGCACCGGGGAGCTGTTTTTT. Amino acids: CASSIFLRGLIGTGELFF. The rearrangement links TRBV19 to TRBJ2-2; either TRBD1 or TRBD2 may fit D (6 bases each). Germline V gives CDR1 LNHDA, CDR2 SQIVND (reference sequence). This CDR3 region has 18 residues. Trimming removed 2 bases at V and 4 bases at J, with 20 bases between.

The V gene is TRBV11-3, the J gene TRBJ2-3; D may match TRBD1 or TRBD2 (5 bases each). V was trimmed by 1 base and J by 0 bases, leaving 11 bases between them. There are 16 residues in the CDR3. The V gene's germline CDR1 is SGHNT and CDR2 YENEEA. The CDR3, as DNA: TGTGCCAGCAGCTTAGGAGGGGCATCTAGCACAGATACGCAGTATTTT. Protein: CASSLGGASSTDTQYF.

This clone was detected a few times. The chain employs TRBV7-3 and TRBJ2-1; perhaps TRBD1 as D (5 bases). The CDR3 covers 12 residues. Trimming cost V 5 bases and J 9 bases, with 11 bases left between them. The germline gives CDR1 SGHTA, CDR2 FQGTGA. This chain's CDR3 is CASSRGQSEQFF. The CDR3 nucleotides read TGTGCCAGCAGCCGAGGACAAAGTGAGCAGTTCTTC.

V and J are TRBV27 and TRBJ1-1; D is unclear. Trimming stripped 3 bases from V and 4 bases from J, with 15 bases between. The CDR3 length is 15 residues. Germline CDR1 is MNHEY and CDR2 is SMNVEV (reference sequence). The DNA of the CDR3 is TGTGCCAGCAGTTTGAATAGGGCGGGAGGCACTGAAGCTTTCTTT. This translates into CASSLNRAGGTEAFF.

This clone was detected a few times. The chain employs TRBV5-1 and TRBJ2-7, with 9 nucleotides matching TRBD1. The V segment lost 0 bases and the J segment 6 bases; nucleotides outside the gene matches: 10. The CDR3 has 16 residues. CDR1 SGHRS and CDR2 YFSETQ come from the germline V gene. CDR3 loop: CASSLVAGQGGGEQYF. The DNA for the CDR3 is TGCGCCAGCAGCTTGGTTGCGGGACAGGGAGGAGGCGAGCAGTACTTC.

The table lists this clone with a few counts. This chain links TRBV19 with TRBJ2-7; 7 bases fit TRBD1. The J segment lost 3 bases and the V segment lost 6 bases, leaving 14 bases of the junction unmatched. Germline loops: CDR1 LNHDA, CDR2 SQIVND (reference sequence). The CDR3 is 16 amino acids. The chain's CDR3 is CASSKGGQYHSYEQYF. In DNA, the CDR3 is TGTGCCAGTAGCAAAGGGGGACAGTATCATAGCTACGAGCAGTACTTC.

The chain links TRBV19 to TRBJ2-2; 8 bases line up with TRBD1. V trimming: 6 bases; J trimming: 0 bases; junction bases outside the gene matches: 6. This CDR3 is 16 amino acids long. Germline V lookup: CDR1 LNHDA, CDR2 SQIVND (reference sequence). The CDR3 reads CASSPRTGSNTGELFF. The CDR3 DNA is TGTGCCAGTAGCCCCCGGACAGGGTCGAACACCGGGGAGCTGTTTTTT.

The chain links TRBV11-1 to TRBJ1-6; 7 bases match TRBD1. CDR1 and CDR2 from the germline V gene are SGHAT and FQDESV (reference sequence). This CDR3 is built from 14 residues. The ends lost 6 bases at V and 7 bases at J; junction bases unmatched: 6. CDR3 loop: CASRPMGQNSPLHF. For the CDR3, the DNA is TGTGCCAGCAGACCGATGGGACAGAATTCACCCCTCCACTTT.

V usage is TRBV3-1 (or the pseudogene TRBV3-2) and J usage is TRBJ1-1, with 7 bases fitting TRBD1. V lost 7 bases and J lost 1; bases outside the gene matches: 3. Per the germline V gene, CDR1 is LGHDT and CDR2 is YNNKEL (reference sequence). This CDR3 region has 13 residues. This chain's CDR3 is CASNYRGNTEAFF. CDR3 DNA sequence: TGTGCCAGCAACTACAGGGGGAACACTGAAGCTTTCTTT.

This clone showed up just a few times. The CDR3 DNA follows: TGTGCCAGCAGGCGGGGGACAGGGTCCTACAATGAGCAGTTCTTC. Encoded protein: CASRRGTGSYNEQFF. This sequence joins TRBV3-1 (or the pseudogene TRBV3-2) and TRBJ2-1; 9 positions match TRBD1. Germline V gives CDR1 LGHDT, CDR2 YNNKEL (reference sequence). After removal of 6 bases from V and 1 base from J, the junction contained 4 bases not matched to a gene. The CDR3 has 15 amino acids.

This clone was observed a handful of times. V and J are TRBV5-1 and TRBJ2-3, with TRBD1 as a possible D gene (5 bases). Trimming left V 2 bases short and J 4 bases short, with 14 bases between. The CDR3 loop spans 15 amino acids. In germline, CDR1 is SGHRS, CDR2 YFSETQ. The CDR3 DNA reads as TGCGCCAGCAGCTTTGCCGGCCAGGGATCAGATACGCAGTATTTT. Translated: CASSFAGQGSDTQYF.

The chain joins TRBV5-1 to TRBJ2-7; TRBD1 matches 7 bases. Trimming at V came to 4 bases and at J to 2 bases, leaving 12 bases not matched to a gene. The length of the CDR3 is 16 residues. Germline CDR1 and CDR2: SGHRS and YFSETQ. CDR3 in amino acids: CASSPSGEGGPYEQYF. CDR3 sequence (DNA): TGCGCCAGCAGCCCCTCCGGGGAAGGGGGCCCCTACGAGCAGTACTTC.

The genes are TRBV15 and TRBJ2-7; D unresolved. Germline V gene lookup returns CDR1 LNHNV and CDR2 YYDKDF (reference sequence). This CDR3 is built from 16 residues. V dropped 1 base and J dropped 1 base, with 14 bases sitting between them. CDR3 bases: TGTGCCACCAGCAGAGTAAGTGGGCAGATTTCCTACGAGCAGTACTTC. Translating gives CATSRVSGQISYEQYF.